These T cell receptor beta chains were read from a single sample in a study of blood T cell repertoires in COVID-19. TCRdb keeps only in-frame clones here, not all; method: immunoSEQ multiplex PCR. The sample lists more than 200,000 clones, about 91% occurring once. Sequences were obtained from peripheral blood. These receptors were taken from a woman younger than 45 with COVID-19, enrolled during active disease. Each CDR3 is given with its conserved first and last residue. A D gene is named only where the DNA matches it firmly. Clone size is not always given. Where it is, it says once, few, many or a class for expanded clones.

D	size	V	J	DNA	CDR3
-	once	TRBV29-1	TRBJ1-4	TGCAGCGTTCGGATGGACAGCTTTAATGAAAAACTGTTTTTT	CSVRMDSFNEKLFF
TRBD2	once	TRBV9	TRBJ2-2	TGTGCCAGCAGCGCTAGCGGGAGGGCCGGGTCCGGGGAGCTGTTTTTT	CASSASGRAGSGELFF
-	-	TRBV21-1	TRBJ1-2	TGTGCCAGCAGCACGGAAGGGGAAGACTATGGCTACACCTTC	CASSTEGEDYGYTF
-	-	TRBV21-1	TRBJ2-3	TGTGCCAGCAGCACCATCCCGGATGGCGGGGTGTGCACAGATACGCAGTATTTT	CASSTIPDGGVCTDTQYF
TRBD2	-	TRBV7-8	TRBJ2-2	TGTGCCAGCAGCTTCGGGAGGGACACCGGGGAGCTGTTTTTT	CASSFGRDTGELFF
-	-	TRBV3-1/TRBV3-2	TRBJ2-5	TGTGCCAGCACCCAACTGTCGGGGGGCGGTCAAGAGACCCAGTACTTC	CASTQLSGGGQETQYF
-	-	TRBV7-9	TRBJ2-6	TGTGCCAGCAGCTCCCAATCTGGGGCCAACGTCCTGACTTTC	CASSSQSGANVLTF
TRBD1	-	TRBV23-1	TRBJ2-2	TGCGCCAGCAGGGGACAGGGGTCTTCGCCGCTGAACACCGGGGAGCTGTTTTTT	CASRGQGSSPLNTGELFF
TRBD2	-	TRBV9	TRBJ2-1	TGTGCCAGCAGCGTAGGATCCCTAGCGGGAGCCAATGAGCAGTTCTTC	CASSVGSLAGANEQFF
TRBD1	-	TRBV12-3/TRBV12-4	TRBJ1-2	TGTGCCAGCAGTTTGGGGCAGGGGGCCGGCACCTTC	CASSLGQGAGTF
-	-	TRBV19	TRBJ2-2	TGTGCCAGTAGTACACCCGTTTGGGAGTGGGGTACCGGGGAGCTGTTTTTT	CASSTPVWEWGTGELFF